This T cell receptor beta chain was documented in a study of blood T cell repertoires in COVID-19. Sequencing was performed with immunoSEQ multiplex PCR; in TCRdb, only in-frame clones are kept and a portion is missing. The sample has roughly 480,000 clones; roughly nine tenths are singletons. Comment on this clone: Other DNA sequences within the sample encode an identical CDR3.

CDR1 and CDR2 (germline): KGHSH, LQKENI. After removal of 6 bases from V and 4 bases from J, the junction contained 3 bases not matched to a gene. This CDR3 has 12 residues. The chain joins TRBV18 to TRBJ2-7; 7 bases map to TRBD2. Sequencing input: peripheral blood. This sequence was found in a man aged 18 to 29 with COVID-19, enrolled during active disease. CDR3 residues: CASSPGGYEQYF. The DNA for the CDR3 is TGTGCCAGCTCCCCCGGGGGGTACGAGCAGTACTTC.